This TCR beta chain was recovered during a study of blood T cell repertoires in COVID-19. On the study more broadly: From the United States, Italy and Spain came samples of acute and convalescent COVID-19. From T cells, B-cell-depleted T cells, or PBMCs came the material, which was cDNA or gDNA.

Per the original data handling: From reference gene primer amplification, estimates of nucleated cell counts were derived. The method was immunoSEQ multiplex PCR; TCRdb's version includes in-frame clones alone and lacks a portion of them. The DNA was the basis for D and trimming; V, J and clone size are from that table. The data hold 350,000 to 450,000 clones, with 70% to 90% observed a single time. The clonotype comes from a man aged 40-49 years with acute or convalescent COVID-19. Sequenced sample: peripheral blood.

CDR3 sequence (DNA): TGTGCCAGCAGGGGACAGAACACCGGGGAGCTGTTTTTT. Its protein is CASRGQNTGELFF. The genes are TRBV2 and TRBJ2-2, with a tentative D call TRBD1 (6 bases). Between the trimmed V and J ends, which lost 6 bases and 1 base, there was a span of 6 bases. Germline V gene sequence: CDR1 SNHLY, CDR2 FYNNEI. This CDR3 is 13 amino acids long.